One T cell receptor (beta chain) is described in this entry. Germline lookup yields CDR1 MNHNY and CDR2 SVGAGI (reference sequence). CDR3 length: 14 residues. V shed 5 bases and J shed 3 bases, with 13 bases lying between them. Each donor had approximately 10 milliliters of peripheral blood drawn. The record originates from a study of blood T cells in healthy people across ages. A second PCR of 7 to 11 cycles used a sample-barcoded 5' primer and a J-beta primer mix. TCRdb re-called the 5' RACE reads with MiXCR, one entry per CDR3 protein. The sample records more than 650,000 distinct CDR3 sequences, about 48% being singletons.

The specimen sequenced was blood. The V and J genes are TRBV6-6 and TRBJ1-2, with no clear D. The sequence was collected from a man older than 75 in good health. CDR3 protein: CASSLDGSYYGYTF. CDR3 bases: TGTGCCAGCAGTCTAGATGGATCCTACTATGGCTACACCTTC.